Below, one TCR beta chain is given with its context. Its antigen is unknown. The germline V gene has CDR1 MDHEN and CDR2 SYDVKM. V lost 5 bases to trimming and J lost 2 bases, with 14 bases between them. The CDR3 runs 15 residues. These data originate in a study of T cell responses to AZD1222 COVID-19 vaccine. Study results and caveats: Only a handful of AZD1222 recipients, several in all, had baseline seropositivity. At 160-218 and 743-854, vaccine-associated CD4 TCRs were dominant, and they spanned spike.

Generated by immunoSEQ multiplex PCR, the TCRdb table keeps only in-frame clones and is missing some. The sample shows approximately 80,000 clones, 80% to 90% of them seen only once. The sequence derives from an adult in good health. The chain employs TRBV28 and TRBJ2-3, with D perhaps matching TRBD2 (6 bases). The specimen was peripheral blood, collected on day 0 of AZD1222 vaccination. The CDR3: CASSPTGGATDTQYF. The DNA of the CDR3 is TGTGCCAGCAGTCCGACTGGAGGGGCCACAGATACGCAGTATTTT.